This T cell receptor beta chain was observed in a study of OX40 agonist ivuxolimab in advanced cancers. Produced via immunoSEQ multiplex PCR; TCRdb's table is partial and in-frame only. This repertoire shows fewer than 40,000 clones, around 84% found once; its top ten account for under 25%. This clonotype was sampled from an adult with an advanced solid tumor such as melanoma, head and neck, liver or kidney cancer. The sample was CD4+ or CD8+ T cells sorted from blood, taken in a trial of the OX40 agonist ivuxolimab.

As DNA, the CDR3 is TGTGCCAGCAGCCAAGATCACGACAGGGTCTATGGCTACACCTTC. Translating it yields CASSQDHDRVYGYTF. The chain employs TRBV14 and TRBJ1-2; TRBD1 matches at 7 bases. This CDR3 has 15 amino acids. V lost 0 bases, J lost 4 bases, and 5 bases stayed unmatched. In germline, CDR1 is SGHDN, CDR2 FVKESK.